The 30 T cell receptor beta chains given below trace back to one sample, sequenced in a study of T-cell memory formation after mild COVID-19. A single record per CDR3 protein comes from TCRdb applying MiXCR to the 5' RACE reads. The sample includes about 140,000 distinct CDR3 sequences, roughly 15% of them seen just once. Sequencing was done on a sample of PBMCs or a T cell subset sorted from them (not recorded which). The receptors were gathered from an adult woman who had mild COVID-19 (a few samples of this study predate the infection). Cell type and time point are not known.

J is TRBJ2-7 and V is TRBV29-1; TRBD2 is a possible D gene (6 bases). Per the germline V gene, CDR1 is SQVTM and CDR2 is ANQGSEA. The CDR3 length is 14 residues. With 5 bases removed from V and 2 bases from J, the gap between germline ends came to 16 bases. The chain's CDR3 is CSVRLAGTPYEQYF. In DNA, the CDR3 is TGCAGCGTTAGATTGGCGGGAACTCCCTACGAGCAGTACTTC.

Ten or more counts support this clonotype. V usage is TRBV27 and J usage is TRBJ1-3, with D uncertain. Germline V gene lookup returns CDR1 MNHEY and CDR2 SMNVEV (reference sequence). The CDR3 is made up of 11 amino acids. Trimming shortened V by 3 bases and J by 3 bases, and 0 bases separated the two germline ends. CDR3 in amino acids: CASSFGNTIYF. The DNA for the CDR3 is TGTGCCAGCAGTTTTGGAAACACCATATATTTT.

This clonotype was detected a few times. The rearrangement links TRBV5-6 to TRBJ1-4; weak D call: TRBD1 (5 bases). CDR3 length: 16 amino acids. Germline V gene data show CDR1 as SGHDT and CDR2 as YYEEEE. V lost 4 bases, J lost 0 bases, and 13 bases lay in between. The CDR3 DNA sequence: TGTGCCAGCAGCCCCGCGGGGGTTGCAACTAATGAAAAACTGTTTTTT. Translation: CASSPAGVATNEKLFF.

The chain has TRBV7-9 and TRBJ2-1; D not resolved. CDR1 and CDR2 (germline): SEHNR, FQNEAQ (reference sequence). The CDR3 runs 12 residues. V shed 6 bases and J shed 10 bases, with 13 bases lying between them. CDR3 region: CASSRVLDEQFF. The CDR3, as DNA: TGTGCCAGCAGTCGCGTGTTAGACGAGCAGTTCTTC.

This clonotype was recorded a few times. This chain uses TRBV25-1 with TRBJ1-6; D not resolved. Per the germline V gene, CDR1 is MGHDK and CDR2 is SYGVNS. The CDR3 loop spans 13 amino acids. With 4 bases removed from V and 5 bases from J, the gap between germline ends came to 6 bases. The CDR3 spells CASSVGHNSPLHF. DNA for the CDR3: TGTGCCAGCAGTGTCGGACATAATTCACCCCTCCACTTT.

This chain connects TRBV2 to TRBJ2-3; 12 bases are shared with TRBD1. This CDR3 has 14 residues. Germline V gives CDR1 SNHLY, CDR2 FYNNEI. V shed 9 bases, J shed 10 bases, and the junction held 11 bases outside the gene matches. The CDR3 sequence: CASEPGQGAPPQYF. The DNA of the CDR3 is TGTGCCAGTGAACCGGGACAGGGGGCGCCCCCGCAGTATTTT.

The sample holds a few counts of this clonotype. The chain uses TRBV5-6 and TRBJ1-2; tentative D call: TRBD1 (5 bases). Trimming pared 0 bases from V and 4 bases from J, leaving 13 bases between. CDR1 SGHDT and CDR2 YYEEEE come from the germline V gene. This CDR3 comprises 15 residues. CDR3 coding DNA: TGTGCCAGCAGCTTGGAAAAGGACGGGGCCTATGGCTACACCTTC. Residues: CASSLEKDGAYGYTF.

The chain uses TRBV5-6 and TRBJ2-1; 7 bases agree with TRBD2. The CDR3 runs to 16 residues. Trimming at V came to 2 bases and at J to 1 base, leaving 6 bases not matched to a gene. Germline V gene lookup returns CDR1 SGHDT and CDR2 YYEEEE. The CDR3 DNA is TGTGCCAGCAGCTTCGGACTAGGTGGATCCTACAATGAGCAGTTCTTC. It codes for CASSFGLGGSYNEQFF.

The chain combines TRBV7-2 with TRBJ1-1; no firm D call. The CDR3 consists of 15 residues. Germline CDR1 and CDR2: SGHTA and FQGNSA. Trimming removed 2 bases from V and 0 bases from J, with 10 bases in between. This CDR3 reads CASSLWGSVNTEAFF. CDR3 sequence (DNA): TGTGCCAGCAGCTTATGGGGTAGCGTGAACACTGAAGCTTTCTTT.

The CDR3 loop is CATKFSAGAGDNEQFF. Written as DNA, the CDR3 is TGTGCCACCAAGTTTTCGGCGGGAGCGGGCGACAATGAGCAGTTCTTC. This chain joins TRBV15 and TRBJ2-1; 7 bases match TRBD2. The CDR3 has 16 amino acids. Germline CDR1 reads LNHNV; CDR2 reads YYDKDF (reference sequence). With V trimmed by 7 bases and J by 5 bases, 14 bases remained unmatched.

This clonotype was picked up a small number of times. The chain has TRBV5-6 and TRBJ2-5; TRBD1 aligns across 8 bases. V was pared by 0 bases and J by 9 bases, with 13 bases of the junction left unmatched. The CDR3 has 16 amino acids. Germline values: CDR1 SGHDT, CDR2 YYEEEE. The CDR3: CASSLASSGTGVPQYF. The CDR3 DNA reads as TGTGCCAGCAGCTTGGCCTCATCAGGGACAGGTGTACCCCAGTACTTC.

In this sample, this clonotype turned up a few times. The rearrangement links TRBV25-1 to TRBJ1-6; D is undetermined. Germline CDR1 and CDR2: MGHDK and SYGVNS. V lost 2 bases to trimming and J lost 7 bases, with 9 bases between them. CDR3 length equals 14 residues. The CDR3 sequence is CASSELKRNSPLHF. CDR3 sequence (DNA): TGTGCCAGCAGTGAACTGAAGAGGAATTCACCCCTCCACTTT.

The chain recombines TRBV7-3 with TRBJ2-2, with D unclear. Trimming pared 4 bases from V and 6 bases from J, leaving 9 bases between. CDR1 and CDR2 from the germline V gene are SGHTA and FQGTGA. The CDR3 contains 13 residues. The CDR3 coding sequence is TGTGCCAGCAGCTCTAGGGTGGCCGGGGAGCTGTTTTTT. Translated, it gives CASSSRVAGELFF.

Only a few counts were recorded for this clonotype. The chain is built from TRBV5-1 and TRBJ2-7; D is perhaps TRBD1 (6 bases). Germline CDR1 reads SGHRS; CDR2 reads YFSETQ. Trimming removed 4 bases at V and 12 bases at J, with 38 bases between. The length of the CDR3 is 19 residues. The CDR3 nucleotides are TGCGCCAGCAGCGGCGACAAAAATGGGGGACACCGGACCCAGATCCCTCTGTACTTC. Translating gives CASSGDKNGGHRTQIPLYF.

This clonotype came up a few times. This chain uses TRBV5-1 with TRBJ2-7; 10 nucleotides align to TRBD1. The CDR3 loop spans 15 amino acids. Germline V lookup: CDR1 SGHRS, CDR2 YFSETQ. The J segment lost 3 bases and the V segment lost 6 bases, leaving 9 bases of the junction unmatched. The CDR3 reads CASNPGQGTLYEQYF. The CDR3 nucleotides are TGCGCCAGCAACCCGGGACAGGGGACCCTCTACGAGCAGTACTTC.

This clonotype was seen a few times. J is TRBJ1-2 and V is TRBV5-1; D unresolved. This CDR3 is 14 amino acids long. Trimming shortened V by 0 bases and J by 1 base, and 7 bases separated the two germline ends. Looked up from germline, CDR1 is SGHRS and CDR2 is YFSETQ. The CDR3 nucleotides are TGCGCCAGCAGCTTGGCCTCAGATAACTATGGCTACACCTTC. Residues: CASSLASDNYGYTF. Full variable domain (remainder filled in from reference TRBV5-1 and TRBJ1-2): KAGVTQTPRYLIKTRGQQVTLSCSPISGHRSVSWYQQTPGQGLQFLFEYFSETQRNKGNFPGRFSGRQFSNSRSEMNVSTLELGDSALYLCASSLASDNYGYTFGSGTRLTVV.

V and J are TRBV9 and TRBJ1-4; 7 bases match TRBD1. Germline-derived CDR1 and CDR2 are SGDLS and YYNGEE. V shed 3 bases, J shed 7 bases, and the junction held 12 bases outside the gene matches. The CDR3 sequence is 16 residues long. CDR3 residues: CASSEGAGGLGEKLFF. DNA for the CDR3: TGTGCCAGCAGCGAGGGGGCTGGGGGGCTAGGTGAAAAACTGTTTTTT.

V usage is TRBV7-9 and J usage is TRBJ1-1; D uncertain. Trimming shortened V by 10 bases and J by 7 bases, and 10 bases separated the two germline ends. The CDR3 totals 10 residues. Germline-derived CDR1 and CDR2 are SEHNR and FQNEAQ (reference sequence). The CDR3 DNA reads TGTGCCACCGAAGGGATTGAAGCTTTCTTT. It encodes CATEGIEAFF.

The V and J genes are TRBV6-1 and TRBJ1-2; the D gene is possibly TRBD1 (5 bases). Germline lookup yields CDR1 MNHNS and CDR2 SASEGT. This CDR3 region has 13 residues. The V and J ends lost 2 bases and 4 bases respectively, with 8 bases between them. The CDR3 loop reads CASSEQGGYGYTF. Here the CDR3 DNA reads TGTGCCAGCAGTGAACAGGGAGGCTATGGCTACACCTTC.

This clonotype was seen more than once but under ten times. The CDR3 spells CASSSYRDRQPYNEQFF. CDR3 bases: TGTGCCAGCAGCTCTTATCGGGACAGGCAACCCTACAATGAGCAGTTCTTC. This rearrangement joins TRBV9 to TRBJ2-1; 8 bases fit TRBD1. This CDR3 has 17 residues. CDR1 is SGDLS and CDR2 is YYNGEE in the germline V gene. Trimming at V came to 4 bases and at J to 2 bases, leaving 11 bases not matched to a gene.

This clonotype was detected a few times. The chain employs TRBV11-2 and TRBJ1-2; 7 bases are shared with TRBD1. Germline V CDR1 and CDR2: SGHAT, FQNNGV. J lost 8 bases, V lost 6 bases, and 12 bases had no gene match. The CDR3 is 14 residues long. In DNA, the CDR3 is TGTGCCAGCAGGACAGGGAATAACCGCGGAGGCTACACCTTC. Translated: CASRTGNNRGGYTF.

This clonotype has just a few counts. This chain joins TRBV4-3 and TRBJ2-7; the match to TRBD1 covers 7 bases. Germline-derived CDR1 and CDR2 are LGHNA and YSLEER. This CDR3 contains 17 residues. The J segment lost 2 bases and the V segment lost 5 bases, leaving 15 bases of the junction unmatched. The CDR3 bases are TGCGCCAGCAGCTCGCAGAGAAACTTAGGGGGCCCCTACGAGCAGTACTTC. Residues: CASSSQRNLGGPYEQYF.

The CDR3 DNA sequence: TGTGCCAGCAGCTTAAGGTCCCGGAACGAGCAGTACTTC. Translating it yields CASSLRSRNEQYF. V and J are TRBV7-9 and TRBJ2-7; D ambiguous. V lost 2 bases, J lost 5 bases, and 10 bases lay in between. Germline V CDR1 and CDR2: SEHNR, FQNEAQ (reference sequence). The CDR3 loop spans 13 amino acids.

This clonotype appeared a few times. This rearrangement joins TRBV30 to TRBJ2-1; D is ambiguous. Germline lookup yields CDR1 GTSNPN and CDR2 SVGIG (reference sequence). The CDR3 totals 12 residues. V dropped 0 bases and J dropped 5 bases, with 5 bases sitting between them. CDR3 amino acids: CAWSVPNNEQFF. The CDR3 bases are TGTGCCTGGAGTGTACCCAACAATGAGCAGTTCTTC.

V and J are TRBV20-1 and TRBJ1-2; tentatively, D is TRBD1 (5 bases). The germline gives CDR1 DFQATT, CDR2 SNEGSKA (reference sequence). The length of the CDR3 is 14 residues. Trimming removed 0 bases from V and 4 bases from J, with 12 bases in between. The DNA for the CDR3 is TGCAGTGCTAGAGATGGGGGTGGGAGCTATGGCTACACCTTC. Amino acids: CSARDGGGSYGYTF.

J is TRBJ2-5 and V is TRBV3-1; D is perhaps TRBD1 (5 bases). Trimming took off 0 bases at V and 4 bases at J, with 6 bases between the two ends. CDR3 size: 13 residues. CDR1 is LGHDT and CDR2 is YNNKEL in the germline V gene (reference sequence). The DNA for the CDR3 is TGTGCCAGCAGCCAAGATGGGGCAGAGACCCAGTACTTC. It encodes CASSQDGAETQYF.

This clonotype was counted between two and nine times. The CDR3 protein is CASSALGGADNTQYF. In nucleotides, the CDR3 is TGTGCCAGCAGTGCCCTCGGGGGGGCGGATAATACGCAGTATTTT. The chain links TRBV12-3 or TRBV12-4 to TRBJ2-3; 8 bases fit TRBD2. Unmatched junction bases numbered 11, after V lost 5 bases and J lost 7 bases. The CDR3 runs 15 residues.

This chain uses TRBV11-3 with TRBJ2-1; D may be TRBD1 (5 bases). V lost 4 bases and J lost 8, with 18 bases in between. This CDR3 contains 15 residues. Looked up from germline, CDR1 is SGHNT and CDR2 is YENEEA. The CDR3 here is CASSSPDLPRDEQFF. The DNA for the CDR3 is TGTGCCAGCAGCTCCCCGGACCTCCCCAGGGATGAGCAGTTCTTC. Complete variable domain (other parts from reference TRBV11-3 and TRBJ2-1): EAGVVQSPRYKIIEKKQPVAFWCNPISGHNTLYWYLQNLGQGPELLIRYENEEAVDDSQLPKDRFSAERLKGVDSTLKIQPAELGDSAVYLCASSSPDLPRDEQFFGPGTRLTVL.

The V gene is TRBV7-9, the J gene TRBJ1-1, with D possibly being TRBD1 (5 bases). Trimming shortened V by 6 bases and J by 3 bases, and 14 bases separated the two germline ends. Germline assignment: CDR1 SEHNR and CDR2 FQNEAQ (reference sequence). CDR3 length: 14 residues. CDR3 nucleotides: TGTGCCAGCAGGAGTTCAGGGTGGGACACTGAAGCTTTCTTT. It translates to CASRSSGWDTEAFF.

This clonotype appeared once. A much larger clonotype is one base distant, so this may be a read error. The CDR3 does not end in the conserved phenylalanine or tryptophan, so this is likely a read error. V and J are TRBV5-1 and TRBJ2-7; either TRBD1 or TRBD2 may supply D (6 bases each). V lost 4 bases and J lost 4, with 21 bases in between. Germline lookup yields CDR1 SGHRS and CDR2 YFSETQ. The CDR3 extends over 16 amino acids. The CDR3: CASSIGESGAGYEQYL. The CDR3 DNA reads TGCGCCAGCAGCATAGGAGAGTCGGGGGCCGGGTACGAGCAGTACTTA.